Listed below are T cell receptor beta chains from one sample, sequenced in a study of PD-1 blockade in classical Hodgkin lymphoma. Here immunoSEQ multiplex PCR was the method, and the copy in TCRdb shows in-frame clones only, minus some. The table has over 25,000 clones, around 94% seen once. The specimen was peripheral blood mononuclear cells (PBMCs). These receptor sequences come from a human donor with classical Hodgkin lymphoma. Each CDR3 is given with its conserved first and last residue. Fields, in order: J gene, V gene, clone size, D gene, CDR3 protein, CDR3 DNA. The D gene is left open where the match is weak. The size of a clone is reported for some rows only, either as once, few or many, or as a class for expanded clones.

TRBJ2-1,TRBV11-1,-,-,CASSQDSTSSYNEQFF,TGTGCCAGCAGCCAAGACTCTACGAGCTCCTACAATGAGCAGTTCTTC
TRBJ1-6,TRBV13,large,TRBD1,CASSLGLTGGLHNSPLHF,TGTGCCAGCAGCTTAGGCCTTACAGGGGGCTTGCATAATTCACCCCTCCACTTT
TRBJ2-7,TRBV27,-,-,CASRPGHTYEQYF,TGTGCCAGCAGACCGGGACACACCTACGAGCAGTACTTC
TRBJ1-5,TRBV18,-,-,CASSKDGNSNQPQHF,TGTGCCAGCTCCAAGGACGGGAATAGCAATCAGCCCCAGCATTTT
TRBJ2-7,TRBV2,-,-,CASRQGGTASYEQYF,TGTGCCAGCAGACAAGGAGGGACAGCCTCCTACGAGCAGTACTTC
TRBJ2-5,TRBV5-1,-,-,CASSLEALETQYF,TGCGCCAGCAGCTTGGAAGCCCTTGAGACCCAGTACTTC
TRBJ2-6,TRBV6-5,-,-,CASSYVQGAGANVLTF,TGTGCCAGCAGTTATGTCCAGGGCGCTGGGGCCAACGTCCTGACTTTC
TRBJ2-1,TRBV28,-,TRBD2,CASSLLAGGNEQFF,TGTGCCAGCAGTTTACTAGCGGGGGGCAATGAGCAGTTCTTC
TRBJ1-1,TRBV27,once,-,CASSQGSVNTEAFF,TGTGCCAGCAGTCAGGGAAGTGTGAACACTGAAGCTTTCTTT
TRBJ2-1,TRBV30,-,-,CAWRDYYNEQFF,TGTGCCTGGAGGGACTACTACAATGAGCAGTTCTTC
TRBJ2-2,TRBV19,-,-,CASSIEFRGTGELFF,TGTGCCAGTAGTATAGAATTCAGGGGAACCGGGGAGCTGTTTTTT
TRBJ2-7,TRBV9,-,-,CASSGLGGPPYEQYF,TGTGCCAGCAGCGGCTTAGGGGGGCCTCCCTACGAGCAGTACTTC
TRBJ2-1,TRBV11-2,-,TRBD2,CATKRLAGVRYNEQFF,TGTGCTACCAAAAGACTAGCGGGAGTTCGCTACAATGAGCAGTTCTTC
TRBJ2-7,TRBV5-1,-,-,CASSLGRLADEQYF,TGCGCCAGCAGCTTAGGACGGCTGGCCGACGAGCAGTACTTC
TRBJ1-2,TRBV6-6,-,-,CASSFRTLGYTF,TGTGCCAGCAGTTTTCGGACCCTCGGCTACACCTTC
TRBJ1-1,TRBV29-1,-,-,CSVEGIANTEAFF,TGCAGCGTTGAGGGGATCGCGAACACTGAAGCTTTCTTT
TRBJ2-1,TRBV30,-,-,CAWRRPSYNEQFF,TGTGCCTGGAGACGGCCCTCCTACAATGAGCAGTTCTTC
TRBJ2-4,TRBV2,-,TRBD2,CASSGTSGGPTNIQYF,TGTGCCAGCAGTGGGACTAGCGGGGGGCCAACGAACATTCAGTACTTC
TRBJ2-1,TRBV11-3,-,TRBD2,CASSKSLAGDNEQFF,TGTGCCAGCAGCAAATCACTAGCGGGAGACAATGAGCAGTTCTTC
TRBJ2-3,TRBV15,-,-,CATSTPTRGRTDTQYF,TGTGCCACCAGCACCCCCACGCGGGGGCGCACAGATACGCAGTATTTT
TRBJ1-5,TRBV19,-,TRBD1,CASGTATDQPQHF,TGTGCCAGCGGGACAGCCACCGATCAGCCCCAGCATTTT
TRBJ2-7,TRBV7-9,-,TRBD2,CASSFGERGGSHEQYF,TGTGCCAGCAGCTTCGGTGAACGGGGGGGATCGCACGAGCAGTACTTC
TRBJ1-1,TRBV5-4,-,-,CASSLLELSEAFF,TGTGCCAGCAGCTTGTTAGAGCTCTCTGAAGCTTTCTTT
TRBJ2-7,TRBV7-6,-,-,CASSLEARYEQYF,TGTGCCAGCAGCTTAGAGGCTAGGTACGAGCAGTACTTC
TRBJ1-1,TRBV5-6,-,-,CASSLLGNTEAFF,TGTGCCAGCAGCTTGTTAGGTAACACTGAAGCTTTCTTT
TRBJ1-1,TRBV11-3,-,-,CASSVLENTEAFF,TGTGCCAGCAGCGTACTAGAAAACACTGAAGCTTTCTTT
TRBJ1-5,TRBV7-2,once,-,CASSRDSVKGQPQHF,TGTGCCAGCAGCCGAGACAGTGTTAAGGGTCAGCCCCAGCATTTT
TRBJ2-2,TRBV5-1,-,TRBD2,CASSTGLAGGGVTGELFF,TGCGCCAGCAGCACCGGACTAGCGGGAGGAGGGGTCACCGGGGAGCTGTTTTTT
TRBJ2-5,TRBV9,few,TRBD2,CASSETSGGTGETQYF,TGTGCCAGCAGCGAAACTAGCGGGGGGACCGGCGAGACCCAGTACTTC
TRBJ1-5,TRBV10-3,-,-,CAISDTLGRNQPQHF,TGTGCCATTTCGGACACCCTTGGGAGAAATCAGCCCCAGCATTTT
TRBJ1-2,TRBV11-2,-,-,CASSSSRRYGYTF,TGTGCCAGCAGTTCGTCGAGGCGCTATGGCTACACCTTC
TRBJ1-3,TRBV11-2,-,-,CASSSDNTIYF,TGTGCCAGCAGCTCGGATAACACCATATATTTT
TRBJ2-2,TRBV5-3,-,-,CARSPRGTGIPTGELFF,TGTGCCAGAAGCCCCCGTGGAACCGGAATCCCCACCGGGGAGCTGTTTTTT
TRBJ1-5,TRBV6-1,-,TRBD1,CASSELGQKVYSNQPQHF,TGTGCCAGCAGTGAATTGGGACAGAAAGTTTATAGCAATCAGCCCCAGCATTTT
TRBJ2-3,TRBV29-1,-,-,CSVAGTNTDTQYF,TGCAGCGTCGCCGGGACAAACACAGATACGCAGTATTTT
TRBJ2-3,TRBV9,-,-,CASSVTRDGDTQYF,TGTGCCAGCAGCGTAACAAGGGACGGCGATACGCAGTATTTT
TRBJ2-7,TRBV6-5,-,TRBD1,CASRLGQTYEQYF,TGTGCCAGCAGACTGGGACAGACCTACGAGCAGTACTTC
TRBJ2-3,TRBV28,-,-,CASSLGGVDTQYF,TGTGCCAGCAGTTTAGGGGGTGTGGATACGCAGTATTTT
TRBJ1-2,TRBV27,-,-,CASSLGPSGGYTF,TGTGCCAGCAGTTTGGGGCCGTCGGGGGGCTACACCTTC
TRBJ2-1,TRBV2,-,-,CASMELTGRGEQFF,TGTGCCAGCATGGAACTTACAGGGCGGGGTGAGCAGTTCTTC
TRBJ2-1,TRBV11-3,-,-,CASSIPTEFYWNEQFF,TGTGCCAGCAGCATACCGACAGAATTTTACTGGAATGAGCAGTTCTTC
TRBJ2-5,TRBV5-8,-,TRBD1,CASSLAGWQGVWETQYF,TGTGCCAGCAGCTTGGCCGGGTGGCAGGGGGTCTGGGAGACCCAGTACTTC
TRBJ2-3,TRBV5-1,-,TRBD1,CASSYSRDSSVDTQYF,TGCGCCAGCAGTTATTCCCGGGACAGTTCCGTGGATACGCAGTATTTT
TRBJ2-7,TRBV14,once,TRBD1,CASSPQGVNEQYF,TGTGCCAGCAGCCCCCAGGGGGTAAACGAGCAGTACTTC
TRBJ2-2,TRBV6-1,-,-,CASSEEAANTGELFF,TGTGCCAGCAGTGAAGAAGCGGCGAACACCGGGGAGCTGTTTTTT
TRBJ2-3,TRBV30,-,TRBD2,CACSRLAGADTQYF,TGTGCCTGCTCTAGACTAGCGGGGGCAGATACGCAGTATTTT
TRBJ2-6,TRBV4-1,-,TRBD1,CASSLPGTGGGANVLTF,TGCGCCAGCAGCCTCCCAGGGACAGGTGGGGGGGCCAACGTCCTGACTTTC
TRBJ2-6,TRBV10-2,-,TRBD1,CASRGTGGISGANVLTF,TGCGCCAGCAGGGGGACAGGGGGAATATCTGGGGCCAACGTCCTGACTTTC
TRBJ2-2,TRBV27,-,-,CASSFLLNTGELFF,TGTGCCAGCAGTTTCCTACTGAACACCGGGGAGCTGTTTTTT
TRBJ2-5,TRBV10-1,-,-,CASSEAYQETQYF,TGCGCCAGCAGTGAGGCGTACCAAGAGACCCAGTACTTC
TRBJ2-5,TRBV5-5,-,-,CASSPSAETQYF,TGTGCCAGCAGCCCATCCGCAGAGACCCAGTACTTC
TRBJ2-5,TRBV6-1,-,-,CASSSGQQTQETQYF,TGTGCCAGCAGTTCCGGACAACAGACCCAAGAGACCCAGTACTTC
TRBJ2-7,TRBV5-4,-,TRBD1,CASSLDGTGSYEQYF,TGTGCCAGCAGCTTGGACGGGACAGGATCCTACGAGCAGTACTTC
TRBJ2-4,TRBV27,-,-,CASGTLGIENIQYF,TGTGCCAGCGGAACCCTAGGGATTGAAAACATTCAGTACTTC
TRBJ1-4,TRBV11-2,-,-,CASSFWGEKLFF,TGTGCCAGCAGCTTTTGGGGTGAAAAACTGTTTTTT
TRBJ2-3,TRBV5-1,-,-,CASSFEDPSTDTQYF,TGCGCCAGCAGCTTTGAAGATCCTAGCACAGATACGCAGTATTTT
TRBJ1-5,TRBV6-1,-,-,CASSERNRPWGNQPQHF,TGTGCCAGCAGTGAAAGGAACAGGCCCTGGGGCAATCAGCCCCAGCATTTT
TRBJ2-5,TRBV5-4,-,TRBD1,CASSPTSGTGGGETQYF,TGTGCCAGCAGCCCAACTTCCGGGACAGGGGGAGGAGAGACCCAGTACTTC
TRBJ2-5,TRBV11-2,-,TRBD1,CASSPIYRGRKETQYF,TGTGCCAGCAGCCCAATTTACAGGGGGCGTAAGGAGACCCAGTACTTC
TRBJ2-7,TRBV15,-,TRBD2,CATSRDGDSGSSQYF,TGTGCCACCAGCAGAGATGGGGATAGCGGGAGTTCGCAGTACTTC